This T cell receptor beta chain was retrieved from a study of spatial heterogeneity in lung cancer. TCRdb reprocessed the 5' RACE reads via MiXCR and lists one record per CDR3 protein. Among some 11,000 distinct CDR3 sequences, 14% were seen once, and the ten largest hold 2% to 3%. Germline-derived CDR1 and CDR2 are MDHEN and SYDVKM. Trimming shortened V by 2 bases and J by 2 bases, and 13 bases separated the two germline ends. This CDR3 has 16 residues. This sample's time point: sample taken at primary tumor resection. Frozen PBMC, nontumor lung or tumor provided whole RNA, which was sequenced unsorted. This clonotype is deemed medium-sized.

The chain links TRBV28 to TRBJ1-5, with TRBD1 as a possible D gene (5 bases). The clonotype originates from a female donor with early-stage non-small cell lung cancer. The material was PBMCs, obtained at surgery. CDR3 loop: CASSLADLTGNQPQHF. In DNA form, the CDR3 reads TGTGCCAGCAGTTTAGCTGATTTGACAGGCAATCAGCCCCAGCATTTT.